This is a list of T cell receptor beta chains from one sample in a study of vaccination and CD4 T cells after COVID-19. These receptors are not linked to any known antigen. TCRdb analysed the PCR reads with MiXCR anew, one entry per CDR3 protein. The profile covers about 4,500 distinct CDR3 sequences, with 48% appearing a single time and roughly a fifth taken by the ten largest. The sequencing sample was made of CD4+ T cells from blood, cultured in vitro. All receptors come from a human donor who had recovered from COVID-19. Each CDR3 is given with its conserved first and last residue. D genes are given only for firm matches. Some rows mark clone size as missing; the rest say once, few, many or name a class of expanded clone.

d_call,clone_size,j_call,v_call,cdr3_aa,cdr3_nt
-,few,TRBJ1-2,TRBV29-1,CSSRQGYGYTF,TGCAGCTCACGGCAGGGGTATGGCTACACCTTC
TRBD1,few,TRBJ2-4,TRBV20-1,CSARDRVGGSGNIQYF,TGCAGTGCTAGAGATCGTGTAGGGGGCAGTGGAAACATTCAGTACTTC
-,-,TRBJ1-2,TRBV28,CASRGGYGYTF,TGTGCCAGCAGAGGGGGCTATGGCTACACCTTC
-,-,TRBJ1-1,TRBV7-9,CASSLAGGLTLSAFF,TGTGCCAGCAGCTTAGCGGGGGGCTTAACCCTTTCAGCTTTCTTT
-,large,TRBJ1-2,TRBV7-9,CASSFSSSSNYGYTF,TGTGCCAGCAGCTTCAGTAGTAGTTCCAACTATGGCTACACCTTC
TRBD2,-,TRBJ2-2,TRBV20-1,CSAPDAAGGNTGELFF,TGCAGTGCCCCCGATGCAGCGGGAGGGAACACCGGGGAGCTGTTTTTT
TRBD1,-,TRBJ1-2,TRBV30,CAWSVGTGYGYTF,TGTGCCTGGAGTGTGGGGACAGGCTATGGCTACACCTTC
-,-,TRBJ1-2,TRBV12-3/TRBV12-4,CASTHSGGYTF,TGTGCCAGCACCCACTCGGGCGGCTACACCTTC
-,-,TRBJ1-5,TRBV7-6,CASSFSANRDNQPQHF,TGTGCCAGCAGCTTTTCAGCCAACAGGGACAATCAGCCCCAGCATTTT
-,-,TRBJ2-7,TRBV28,CASSSVGIAYEQYF,TGTGCCAGCAGTTCGGTAGGTATCGCCTACGAGCAGTACTTC
-,-,TRBJ2-3,TRBV7-2,CASSSTLGPDTQYF,TGTGCCAGCAGCTCCACCCTGGGACCGGATACGCAGTATTTT
TRBD1,-,TRBJ1-2,TRBV7-8,CASSPQRTGGDYGYTF,TGTGCCAGCAGCCCGCAGAGGACAGGGGGGGACTATGGCTACACCTTC
-,few,TRBJ2-7,TRBV5-4,CASSVVGGTLPYEQYF,TGTGCCAGCAGCGTGGTGGGGGGGACACTACCCTACGAGCAGTACTTC
TRBD2,-,TRBJ2-3,TRBV6-1,CASRGGRGTDTQYF,TGTGCCAGCAGGGGCGGGAGGGGGACAGATACGCAGTATTTT
-,-,TRBJ1-1,TRBV20-1,CSARVGAKTEAFF,TGCAGTGCTAGAGTGGGGGCTAAGACTGAAGCTTTCTTT
-,medium-sized,TRBJ1-5,TRBV5-1,CASSSGGSNQPQHF,TGCGCCAGCAGCTCGGGGGGAAGCAATCAGCCCCAGCATTTT
TRBD1,-,TRBJ2-7,TRBV27,CASSSTGTGNQYSYEQYF,TGTGCCAGCAGTTCTACCGGGACAGGGAACCAGTACTCCTACGAGCAGTACTTC
-,-,TRBJ1-1,TRBV7-9,CASSVDGGTEAFF,TGTGCCAGCAGCGTGGATGGTGGCACTGAAGCTTTCTTT
-,-,TRBJ2-2,TRBV6-2/TRBV6-3,CASSSGKGGSFTGELFF,TGTGCCAGCAGTTCGGGGAAGGGGGGTTCGTTCACCGGGGAGCTGTTTTTT
TRBD1,-,TRBJ2-4,TRBV27,CASSRSGTGRSIAKNIQYF,TGTGCCAGCAGCCGATCCGGGACAGGCCGCTCGATAGCCAAAAACATTCAGTACTTC
-,few,TRBJ1-2,TRBV20-1,CSARDLREGYTF,TGCAGTGCTAGAGATCTTAGGGAAGGCTACACCTTC
-,once,TRBJ2-5,TRBV4-1,CASSQDRIGGPKETQYF,TGCGCCAGCAGCCAAGATAGGATTGGAGGTCCAAAAGAGACCCAGTACTTC
TRBD1,-,TRBJ1-5,TRBV28,CASSPQQGNQPQHF,TGTGCCAGCAGTCCCCAACAGGGGAATCAGCCCCAGCATTTT
-,few,TRBJ1-5,TRBV24-1,CATSAGAYQPQHF,TGTGCCACCAGTGCGGGGGCGTATCAGCCCCAGCATTTT
-,-,TRBJ2-1,TRBV20-1,CSASEGIDEQFF,TGCAGTGCTTCAGAGGGGATCGATGAGCAGTTCTTC
-,once,TRBJ2-3,TRBV11-3,CASSPEFVMGTDTQYF,TGTGCCAGCAGCCCCGAGTTCGTTATGGGCACAGATACGCAGTATTTT
-,-,TRBJ2-5,TRBV2,CASRRGDTQETQYF,TGTGCCAGCAGGAGGGGGGATACTCAAGAGACCCAGTACTTC
-,-,TRBJ1-5,TRBV5-6,CASSLGLSLYQPQHF,TGTGCCAGCAGCTTAGGTCTAAGCTTGTATCAGCCCCAGCATTTT
-,-,TRBJ2-3,TRBV21-1,CASSKGTSGTCTPSDTQYF,TGTGCCAGCAGCAAAGGGACTAGCGGGACGTGTACCCCATCAGATACGCAGTATTTT
TRBD2,medium-sized,TRBJ2-1,TRBV7-2,CASSPQRGKYNEQFF,TGTGCCAGCAGCCCGCAGCGGGGCAAGTACAATGAGCAGTTCTTC
-,few,TRBJ2-7,TRBV7-8,CASSPYGEAYEQYF,TGTGCCAGCAGCCCCTACGGCGAAGCCTACGAGCAGTACTTC
-,few,TRBJ1-5,TRBV7-2,CASSLVAGGWNQPQHF,TGTGCCAGCAGCTTAGTGGCAGGAGGATGGAATCAGCCCCAGCATTTT
-,-,TRBJ1-2,TRBV14,CASSRDAIYGYTF,TGTGCCAGCAGCCGGGACGCAATCTATGGCTACACCTTC
TRBD1,-,TRBJ1-5,TRBV7-2,CASSPQGNNQPQHF,TGTGCCAGCAGCCCACAGGGGAACAATCAGCCCCAGCATTTT
TRBD2,few,TRBJ2-3,TRBV27,CASSLTQNSGKDTQYF,TGTGCCAGCAGTCTGACCCAGAATAGCGGGAAGGATACGCAGTATTTT
-,large,TRBJ1-2,TRBV11-2,CASSYQGAFGYTF,TGTGCCAGCAGCTACCAGGGTGCCTTTGGCTACACCTTC
-,few,TRBJ1-5,TRBV29-1,CSAREGDQPQHF,TGCAGCGCCCGGGAGGGCGATCAGCCCCAGCATTTT
TRBD1,few,TRBJ2-2,TRBV20-1,CSARGDRGPAGELFF,TGCAGTGCTAGAGGCGACAGGGGGCCGGCCGGGGAGCTGTTTTTT
-,-,TRBJ2-1,TRBV10-3,CAISAPPPGLTDEQFF,TGTGCCATCAGTGCCCCGCCCCCTGGGCTTACCGATGAGCAGTTCTTC
-,-,TRBJ2-7,TRBV25-1,CASSALAGAYEQYF,TGTGCCAGCAGTGCACTGGCCGGGGCCTACGAGCAGTACTTC
-,-,TRBJ1-2,TRBV29-1,CSVGGDNYGYTF,TGCAGCGTTGGCGGGGATAACTATGGCTACACCTTC
-,-,TRBJ2-7,TRBV7-6,CASSLSRGGHYEQYF,TGTGCCAGCAGCTTAAGTAGGGGGGGCCACTACGAGCAGTACTTC
-,-,TRBJ1-1,TRBV7-2,CASSLGVGAHTEAFF,TGTGCCAGCAGCTTAGGGGTGGGGGCTCACACTGAAGCTTTCTTT
-,-,TRBJ1-5,TRBV20-1,CSAPSRQDNQPQHF,TGCAGTGCTCCTTCGCGACAGGACAATCAGCCCCAGCATTTT
-,medium-sized,TRBJ1-1,TRBV7-9,CASSWTENTEAFF,TGTGCCAGCAGCTGGACCGAGAACACTGAAGCTTTCTTT
-,-,TRBJ2-2,TRBV19,CASSFRTQNTGELFF,TGTGCCAGTAGTTTCAGGACTCAAAACACCGGGGAGCTGTTTTTT
TRBD1,-,TRBJ2-7,TRBV7-2,CASSLGTVTSYEQYF,TGTGCCAGCAGCTTGGGGACAGTTACCTCCTACGAGCAGTACTTC
-,-,TRBJ1-2,TRBV5-5,CASSRLEQGGNGYTF,TGTGCCAGCAGCCGGCTCGAGCAGGGAGGAAATGGCTACACCTTC
TRBD2,few,TRBJ2-5,TRBV20-1,CSARGLAGETQYF,TGCAGTGCTAGAGGGCTAGCGGGGGAGACCCAGTACTTC
-,few,TRBJ1-1,TRBV5-4,CASSPRDSRDTEAFF,TGTGCCAGCAGCCCCAGGGACTCCCGGGACACTGAAGCTTTCTTT
-,few,TRBJ2-5,TRBV20-1,CSAGGGALGTQYF,TGCAGTGCTGGAGGGGGTGCCTTGGGGACCCAGTACTTC
-,medium-sized,TRBJ1-2,TRBV30,CAWSVRGAVGYTF,TGTGCCTGGAGTGTTCGGGGGGCGGTCGGCTACACCTTC
-,-,TRBJ1-2,TRBV14,CASSQEGYGYTF,TGTGCCAGCAGCCAAGAAGGATATGGCTACACCTTC
TRBD1,-,TRBJ2-7,TRBV2,CASKAVTGGGGEQYF,TGTGCCAGCAAGGCGGTGACAGGGGGCGGTGGCGAGCAGTACTTC
-,-,TRBJ1-4,TRBV6-5,CASSYGDSGGGDEKLFF,TGTGCCAGCAGTTACGGAGACAGTGGTGGTGGGGATGAAAAACTGTTTTTT
-,-,TRBJ1-1,TRBV12-3/TRBV12-4,CASKGMNTEAFF,TGTGCCAGCAAAGGCATGAACACTGAAGCTTTCTTT
-,once,TRBJ1-5,TRBV19,CASSMLGLSNQPQHF,TGTGCCAGTAGTATGCTAGGGCTTAGCAATCAGCCCCAGCATTTT
-,-,TRBJ2-7,TRBV2,CATRPVSYEQYF,TGTGCCACCCGACCCGTCTCCTACGAGCAGTACTTC
-,-,TRBJ2-3,TRBV6-5,CASSYWGDTDTQYF,TGTGCCAGCAGTTATTGGGGAGACACAGATACGCAGTATTTT